The source of this TCR beta chain is a study of blood T cell repertoires in COVID-19. Study-level background: COVID-19 samples collected from the United States, Italy and Spain covered acute and convalescent phases. Nucleic acid was either cDNA or gDNA, and it came from T cells, B-cell-depleted T cells, or PBMCs.

Original data processing: Quantification of nucleated cells was approximated via reference gene primer amplification. Only in-frame clones appear in the TCRdb table, and some are missing; sequencing was by immunoSEQ multiplex PCR. The D gene and trimming were derived from the DNA, and the V and J assignments and clone size from that table. Of more than 85,000 clones listed, around 85% are singletons. Germline-derived CDR1 and CDR2 are LGHDT and YNNKEL (reference sequence). There are 16 residues in the CDR3. Germline trimming cut 0 bases from V and 2 bases from J; bases unmatched to any gene: 3. The rearrangement uses TRBV3-1 (or the pseudogene TRBV3-2) and TRBJ2-7; 11 bases map to TRBD2. Source material: peripheral blood. The source is a man aged 80 or over with acute or convalescent COVID-19. The CDR3 spells CASSQDLAGGTYEQYF. CDR3 in DNA: TGTGCCAGCAGCCAAGACCTAGCGGGGGGAACCTACGAGCAGTACTTC.